The rows below give T cell receptor beta chains drawn from one sample of a study of blood T cell repertoires in COVID-19. Some clones are missing from TCRdb's copy, which holds only in-frame ones; the method was immunoSEQ multiplex PCR. The table lists approximately 130,000 clones, roughly four fifths of them singletons. Sequenced: peripheral blood. These receptors were taken from a human donor in a cohort sampled during active COVID-19. The CDR3 runs from the conserved cysteine through the conserved F or W. The D gene is left open where the match is weak. Part of the rows lack a size; the others show once, few, many or a class for expanded clones.

v_call	d_call	clone_size	j_call	cdr3_length	cdr3_nt	cdr3_aa
TRBV2	-	many	TRBJ1-1	12	TGTGCCAGCGCCCTAGGGGGAACTGAAGCTTTCTTT	CASALGGTEAFF
TRBV6-6	-	once	TRBJ2-2	16	TGTGCCAGCAGCCGGGTCGTAGGACACGGCACCGGGGAGCTGTTTTTT	CASSRVVGHGTGELFF
TRBV19	-	-	TRBJ1-1	16	TGTGCCAGTAGTATAGATGGGAGAAGAACTGGGGCTGAAGCTTTCTTT	CASSIDGRRTGAEAFF
TRBV24-1	TRBD2	-	TRBJ2-3	13	TGTGCCACCAGTGTGGGGACTAGCGGGACGCAGTATTTT	CATSVGTSGTQYF
TRBV6-6	TRBD1	-	TRBJ1-5	15	TGTGCCAGCAGTTACAACCAGGGGGTAATTCAGCCCCAGCATTTT	CASSYNQGVIQPQHF
TRBV6-5	-	-	TRBJ1-5	14	TGTGCCAGCAGTTCTGTCAGCGCCAATCAGCCCCAGCATTTT	CASSSVSANQPQHF
TRBV6-5	TRBD1	-	TRBJ2-7	14	TGTGCCAGCAGTCCCGCCACAGGGGGTTACGAGCAGTACTTC	CASSPATGGYEQYF
TRBV5-5	-	once	TRBJ1-2	13	TGTGCCAGCAGCTTGGGGGGGCGTGATGGCTACACCTTC	CASSLGGRDGYTF
TRBV6-5	-	once	TRBJ2-1	14	TGTGCCAGCAGTTACTCGAACTCCAACAATGAGCAGTTCTTC	CASSYSNSNNEQFF
TRBV11-2	-	-	TRBJ1-2	14	TGTGCCAGCTCAATGGGGGGTTTTGGCTATGGCTACACCTTC	CASSMGGFGYGYTF
TRBV6-1	-	-	TRBJ2-1	12	TGTGCCAGCAGTGATTTAGGGGGTGAGCAGTTCTTC	CASSDLGGEQFF